What follows are 27 T cell receptor beta chains derived from one specimen sequenced in a study of T cells after yellow fever vaccination. MiXCR was run by TCRdb on the 5' RACE reads, yielding one entry per CDR3 protein. The sample shows 25,000 to 30,000 distinct CDR3 sequences, roughly 6.3% of them seen only once. Sample: PBMCs, either bulk or a sorted T-cell subset (CD4+, CD8+, memory, or dextramer-sorted; not recorded which), taken on the day of the yellow fever booster vaccination. These receptors all come from a man aged 30-40 years who received the YFV17D yellow fever vaccine.

The chain recombines TRBV2 with TRBJ2-3, with D unclear. The germline V gene encodes CDR1 SNHLY and CDR2 FYNNEI. V was trimmed by 3 bases and J by 3 bases, leaving 10 bases between them. The CDR3 length is 14 residues. In DNA form, the CDR3 reads TGTGCCAGCAGTGATAGGAGCCGAACAGATACGCAGTATTTT. Its translation is CASSDRSRTDTQYF.

This clonotype showed up just a few times. This sequence joins TRBV5-1 and TRBJ2-1; 8 nucleotides line up with TRBD2. The CDR3 covers 16 residues. Germline CDR1 and CDR2: SGHRS and YFSETQ. Losses at the gene ends were 0 bases for V and 2 bases for J; bases not matched to a gene: 4. CDR3 sequence reads: CASSLGTSGPYNEQFF. CDR3 sequence (DNA): TGCGCCAGCAGCTTGGGAACTAGCGGTCCCTACAATGAGCAGTTCTTC.

This clonotype was found many times. Here the CDR3 reads CASSLPRPRETGELFF. The CDR3 nucleotides read TGTGCCAGCAGCCTCCCCCGACCCCGAGAAACCGGGGAGCTGTTTTTT. The V call is TRBV28, the J call TRBJ2-2; D remains ambiguous. Trimming took 6 bases from V and 5 from J, leaving 19 bases between them. CDR3 length: 16 residues. Germline CDR1 and CDR2: MDHEN and SYDVKM.

In this sample, this clonotype turned up many times. The chain couples TRBV20-1 to TRBJ2-1, with TRBD2 identical over 14 bases. The J segment lost 8 bases and the V segment lost 2 bases, leaving 5 bases of the junction unmatched. The V gene's germline CDR1 is DFQATT and CDR2 SNEGSKA (reference sequence). The CDR3 consists of 15 residues. Here the CDR3 DNA reads TGCAGTGCTAGACACCCGGGACTAGCGGGAGATGAGCAGTTCTTC. It is translated as CSARHPGLAGDEQFF.

This clonotype came up many times. The chain recombines TRBV12-3 or TRBV12-4 with TRBJ2-1, with D perhaps TRBD2 (6 bases). V was trimmed by 7 bases and J by 1 base, leaving 11 bases between them. The CDR3 has 14 amino acids. In DNA, the CDR3 is TGTGCCAGCAATAATCGGGAGTCCTACAATGAGCAGTTCTTC. Its translation is CASNNRESYNEQFF.

This clonotype was observed a few times. The genes are TRBV5-4 and TRBJ2-5; 7 nucleotides align to TRBD2. V lost 4 bases, J lost 7 bases, and 10 bases stayed unmatched. Per the germline V gene, CDR1 is SGHNT and CDR2 is YYREEE (reference sequence). There are 14 residues in the CDR3. Here the CDR3 DNA reads TGTGCCAGCAGCATGGGGGGGACGGAGCTGACCCAGTACTTC. This translates into CASSMGGTELTQYF. Combining the CDR3 with reference TRBV5-4 and TRBJ2-5 gives the whole variable domain ETGVTQSPTHLIKTRGQQVTLRCSSQSGHNTVSWYQQALGQGPQFIFQYYREEENGRGNFPPRFSGLQFPNYSSELNVNALELDDSALYLCASSMGGTELTQYFGPGTRLLVL.

This clonotype was seen a few times. V is TRBV20-1 and J is TRBJ1-4, with TRBD1 identical over 8 bases. J lost 1 base, V lost 6 bases, and 7 bases had no gene match. The CDR3 length is 15 residues. Germline values: CDR1 DFQATT, CDR2 SNEGSKA (reference sequence). The CDR3 coding sequence is TGCAGTGCGATGGACAGGGTTGTAACTAATGAAAAACTGTTTTTT. Residues: CSAMDRVVTNEKLFF.

This clonotype appeared a few times. The chain combines TRBV9 with TRBJ2-1; tentatively, D is TRBD1 or TRBD2 (5 bases each). Germline-derived CDR1 and CDR2 are SGDLS and YYNGEE. The CDR3 length is 15 residues. V was shortened by 8 bases and J by 5 bases, with 20 bases between the two germline ends. The CDR3 spells CASKLPGPVDNEQFF. The DNA of the CDR3 is TGTGCCAGTAAATTGCCGGGGCCTGTAGACAATGAGCAGTTCTTC. The full variable domain, completed using reference TRBV9 and TRBJ2-1, is DSGVTQTPKHLITATGQRVTLRCSPRSGDLSVYWYQQSLDQGLQFLIQYYNGEERAKGNILERFSAQQFPDLHSELNLSSLELGDSALYFCASKLPGPVDNEQFFGPGTRLTVL.

This clonotype was recorded many times. This chain joins TRBV5-6 and TRBJ1-2; D call uncertain. CDR1 SGHDT and CDR2 YYEEEE come from the germline V gene. This CDR3 has 13 residues. Deletions cut 3 bases from V and 4 bases from J, with 10 bases between. The CDR3 DNA reads as TGTGCCAGCAGCTCAGACGGCGCCTATGGCTACACCTTC. Its translation: CASSSDGAYGYTF.

This rearrangement joins TRBV6-5 to TRBJ2-7, with a weak D call TRBD1 (6 bases). Trimming took off 2 bases at V and 1 base at J, with 21 bases between the two ends. The germline CDR1 and CDR2 sequences are MNHEY and SVGAGI. This CDR3 is 18 amino acids long. The CDR3 sequence: CASSYGGTSSTPSYEQYF. The CDR3 DNA sequence: TGTGCCAGCAGTTACGGTGGGACATCATCAACGCCGTCCTACGAGCAGTACTTC.

In regard to this clonotype: This sequence may be a read error, since a much larger clone differs from it by one base. This chain joins TRBV3-1 and TRBJ2-5; no definite D call. The CDR3 spans 15 residues. Germline CDR1 reads LGHDT; CDR2 reads YNNKEL (reference sequence). The DNA of the CDR3 is TGTGCCACCAGCCAAAGGATTAGAGCTCAAGAGACCCAGTACTTC. Its translation: CATSQRIRAQETQYF.

At least ten counts were recorded for this clonotype. The chain couples TRBV6-5 to TRBJ1-2; a possible D gene is TRBD1 (5 bases). In germline, CDR1 is MNHEY, CDR2 SVGAGI. The ends were cut back, 0 bases at V and 8 bases at J, with 16 bases in the middle. This CDR3 contains 15 residues. This CDR3 reads CASSYSGRGSIGYTF. The CDR3, as DNA: TGTGCCAGCAGTTACTCAGGGCGGGGGAGCATCGGCTACACCTTC.

Of note for this clonotype: A much bigger clone sits one base away, suggesting this may be a read error. The J gene is TRBJ1-5, the V gene TRBV3-1, with a weak D call TRBD1 (6 bases). Germline CDR1 LGHDT, CDR2 YNNKEL (reference sequence). CDR3 size: 14 residues. The CDR3 sequence: CASSFRGGKQPQHF. CDR3 in DNA: TGTGCCAGCAGCTTCAGGGGCGGCAAGCAGCCCCAGCATTTT.

Remarks on this clonotype: A single base separates this from a much larger clone, so it may be a read error. The chain combines TRBV7-2 with TRBJ2-3, with TRBD2 matching 10 bases. There are 15 residues in the CDR3. CDR1 is SGHTA, CDR2 FQGNSA, per germline. The CDR3 bases are TGTGCCAGCAGCTTATCTAGCGGGAGTTCGGATACGCAGTGTTTT. Translating it yields CASSLSSGSSDTQCF. The variable domain in full, completed from reference TRBV7-2 and TRBJ2-3, reads GAGVSQSPSNKVTEKGKDVELRCDPISGHTALYWYRQSLGQGLEFLIYFQGNSAPDKSGLPSDRFSAERTGGSVSTLTIQRTQQEDSAVYLCASSLSSGSSDTQCFGPGTRLTVL.

V is TRBV7-2 and J is TRBJ2-4; 9 nucleotides agree with TRBD1. CDR1 is SGHTA, CDR2 FQGNSA, per germline. V was pared by 1 base and J by 6 bases, with 4 bases of the junction left unmatched. The CDR3 consists of 15 residues. The CDR3 DNA sequence: TGTGCCAGCAGCTTAGTGTGGGGACAGGGAAACATTCAGTACTTC. Translated, it gives CASSLVWGQGNIQYF.

This clonotype was recorded at least ten times. As DNA, the CDR3 is TGTGCCAGCTCAACGTCAGGTTTCAACGAGCAGTACTTC. Amino acid sequence: CASSTSGFNEQYF. The chain joins TRBV18 to TRBJ2-7; D is ambiguous. V was cut by 5 bases and J by 5 bases, with 13 bases left in between. Germline-derived CDR1 and CDR2 are KGHSH and LQKENI. This CDR3 has 13 amino acids.

This clonotype was detected ten times or more. DNA of the CDR3: TGCAGCGTTGGAATGGGGGACGCGCGTGGCTACACCTTC. Protein: CSVGMGDARGYTF. V gene TRBV29-1 combines with J gene TRBJ1-2; D is perhaps TRBD1 (5 bases). Trimming cost V 4 bases and J 7 bases, with 16 bases left between them. The CDR3 is 13 amino acids. Germline assignment: CDR1 SQVTM and CDR2 ANQGSEA.

This clonotype has a handful of counts. The chain carries TRBV18 and TRBJ1-5; D gene ambiguous. The CDR3 is made up of 12 amino acids. Germline values: CDR1 KGHSH, CDR2 LQKENI. V lost 3 bases and J 9 bases, leaving 9 bases between the germline ends. The DNA for the CDR3 is TGTGCCAGCTCACCCAAAAGCTGGCCCCAGCATTTT. Residues: CASSPKSWPQHF.

The V and J genes are TRBV2 and TRBJ2-7; 11 bases align to TRBD1. Germline CDR1 SNHLY, CDR2 FYNNEI. The CDR3 sequence is 15 residues long. V trimming: 6 bases; J trimming: 7 bases; junction bases outside the gene matches: 11. CDR3 sequence reads: CASRPTGQGAGEQYF. In nucleotides, the CDR3 is TGTGCCAGCAGGCCTACCGGACAGGGGGCAGGGGAGCAGTACTTC.

This clonotype has at least ten counts. The V and J genes are TRBV5-1 and TRBJ2-7, with D possibly TRBD2 on 6 matching bases. V shed 3 bases and J shed 2 bases, with 9 bases lying between them. This CDR3 contains 13 residues. Germline CDR1 and CDR2: SGHRS and YFSETQ. The CDR3 here is CASSSSVAYEQYF. The CDR3 DNA reads TGCGCCAGCAGCTCTAGCGTTGCCTACGAGCAGTACTTC.

This clonotype has ten or more counts. The J gene is TRBJ2-7, the V gene TRBV15, with D possibly matching TRBD2 (5 bases). The length of the CDR3 is 17 residues. Trimming pared 0 bases from V and 5 bases from J, leaving 20 bases between. CDR1 LNHNV and CDR2 YYDKDF come from the germline V gene (reference sequence). The DNA for the CDR3 is TGTGCCACCAGCAGAGATAAGGGCGGCGGGCCTGTGGACGAGCAGTACTTC. This sequence encodes CATSRDKGGGPVDEQYF.

This clonotype was seen at least ten times. The J gene is TRBJ1-1, the V gene TRBV24-1; D remains unclear. Germline V gene sequence: CDR1 KGHDR, CDR2 SFDVKD. There are 13 residues in the CDR3. V shed 5 bases and J shed 8 bases, with 14 bases lying between them. DNA of the CDR3: TGTGCCACCAGTGGCCCCGCCGGCAGGGAAGCTTTCTTT. The encoded protein is CATSGPAGREAFF.

There are many counts of this clonotype. The chain is built from TRBV2 and TRBJ2-1; 9 nucleotides line up with TRBD2. With 5 bases clipped from V and 4 bases from J, the junction kept 9 bases outside the gene matches. Germline V CDR1 and CDR2: SNHLY, FYNNEI. The CDR3 consists of 16 residues. CDR3 sequence: CASSTLAGVGYNEQFF. CDR3 nucleotide sequence: TGTGCCAGCAGTACTTTAGCGGGAGTAGGTTACAATGAGCAGTTCTTC.

This clonotype has a handful of counts. V and J are TRBV6-5 and TRBJ2-1; D unclear. Trimming pared 2 bases from V and 10 bases from J, leaving 6 bases between. CDR3 size: 11 residues. The germline CDR1 and CDR2 sequences are MNHEY and SVGAGI. Here the CDR3 DNA reads TGTGCCAGCAGTTACGCGAGGGAGCAGTTCTTC. Protein product: CASSYAREQFF.

This clonotype was recorded many times. V is TRBV20-1 and J is TRBJ2-5; 8 bases map to TRBD2. Per the germline V gene, CDR1 is DFQATT and CDR2 is SNEGSKA (reference sequence). J was trimmed by 1 base and V by 1 base; bases with no gene match: 2. The CDR3 runs 14 residues. Written as DNA, the CDR3 is TGCAGTGCTAGAGGTACTAGCGGCCAAGAGACCCAGTACTTC. It translates to CSARGTSGQETQYF.

This clonotype was observed at least ten times. This rearrangement joins TRBV30 to TRBJ2-2; D not resolved. The CDR3 is made up of 13 amino acids. Germline loops: CDR1 GTSNPN, CDR2 SVGIG (reference sequence). V shed 0 bases and J shed 6 bases, with 8 bases lying between them. CDR3 in amino acids: CAWSVLWPGELFF. The CDR3 DNA reads as TGTGCCTGGAGTGTACTCTGGCCCGGGGAGCTGTTTTTT.

This clonotype was recorded a few times. The chain employs TRBV6-2 or TRBV6-3 and TRBJ2-7; D is undetermined. Trimming shortened V by 2 bases and J by 3 bases, and 23 bases separated the two germline ends. This CDR3 has 18 residues. Germline V CDR1 and CDR2: MNHEY, SVGEGT. CDR3 sequence: CASSYPLVFSDAFYEQYF. In DNA form, the CDR3 reads TGTGCCAGCAGTTACCCCCTCGTTTTCAGCGACGCCTTCTACGAGCAGTACTTC.